The 20 T cell receptor delta chains below come from one sample, sequenced in a study of Vδ1+ human thymocytes listed by TCRdb under 2018. General conclusions and limits of the study: Thymic TRG and TRD repertoires appeared highly polyclonal with Gaussian CDR3 length distributions, unlike oligoclonal peripheral blood repertoires.

The sequencing machine was an Illumina MiSeq. RNA was isolated using the RNeasy mini kit, and reverse transcription was performed with Superscript III. Multiplex PCR was used to generate CDR3 amplicons, with pooled V-gene forward primers and a constant-region reverse primer carrying Illumina adaptor overhangs. TCRdb called clones anew from the public reads via CATT; matching DNA rows were later pooled. The sample table records tens of thousands of delta-chain clones; 25% to 30% of these occur just once. The leading ten clones occupy roughly 1.5% of the sample. Their target antigens are unknown. The sample taken for sequencing was Vdelta1+ gamma-delta thymocytes from the thymus. According to the study, the label for this sample's cell subset or site signals: FACS-sorted CD3+ TCRalphabeta- TCRVdelta1+ TCRVdelta2- thymocytes. The receptors derive from a boy less than two years old who had congenital heart surgery.

This clone was counted only a few times. The identical CDR3 is also encoded by other nucleotide sequences in the sample. This chain joins TRDV1 and TRDJ1; the match to TRDD3 covers 12 bases. This CDR3 is built from 23 residues. The J segment lost 0 bases and the V segment lost 2 bases, leaving 22 bases of the junction unmatched. CDR1 and CDR2 from the germline V gene are TSWWSYY and QGS. The CDR3 reads CALGEKWPSPYTGGYRNTDKLIF. CDR3 DNA: TGTGCTCTTGGGGAAAAATGGCCTTCCCCCTATACTGGGGGATACAGAAACACCGATAAACTCATCTTT.

Concerning this clone itself: The junction shows a germline mismatch at one end, possibly a read error. Other DNA sequences in the sample encode the same CDR3. V and J are TRDV1 and TRDJ1, with a weak D call TRDD2 (9 bases). The length of the CDR3 is 18 residues. Germline CDR1 is TSWWSYY and CDR2 is QGS. CDR3 residues: CALGEPSYTTGGSDKLIF. In DNA, the CDR3 is TGCGCTCTTGGGGAACCTTCCTACACGACTGGGGGGTCCGATAAACTCATCTTT.

This rearrangement joins TRDV1 to TRDJ1; 7 bases are a match to TRDD3. Germline CDR1 TSWWSYY, CDR2 QGS. The trim removed 4 bases at V and 0 bases at J, leaving 26 bases unmatched. The CDR3 is made up of 22 amino acids. The CDR3 DNA follows: TGTGCTCTTGGGGTCCTTTGGGGCCGGGGTATAAATGGGGGAGACTACACCGATAAACTCATCTTT. Translating gives CALGVLWGRGINGGDYTDKLIF.

In the case of this clone: Just one base apart from a much larger clone, this may be a read error. The chain joins TRDV1 to TRDJ1, with TRDD3 matching 9 bases. This CDR3 has 23 residues. Germline CDR1 TSWWSYY, CDR2 QGS. V lost 5 bases to trimming and J lost 3 bases; unmatched junction nucleotides: 31. CDR3 sequence reads: CALGPRSYTISGGLMDCPDKLIF. CDR3 coding DNA: TGTGCTCTTGGGCCACGATCATACACTATATCTGGGGGATTGATGGATTGCCCCGATAAACTCATCTTT.

The V gene is TRDV1, the J gene TRDJ1; maybe TRDD2 (5 bases). This CDR3 has 15 residues. V lost 4 bases and J 1 base, leaving 13 bases between the germline ends. Germline CDR1 and CDR2: TSWWSYY and QGS. The CDR3 sequence is CALGVHFPSTDKLIF. CDR3 coding DNA: TGTGCTCTTGGGGTCCACTTCCCCTCCACCGATAAACTCATCTTT.

The chain recombines TRDV1 with TRDJ1; 9 bases map to TRDD3. CDR1 and CDR2 (germline): TSWWSYY, QGS. The ends lost 0 bases at V and 2 bases at J; junction bases unmatched: 22. This CDR3 contains 22 residues. The chain's CDR3 is CALGELVGRLGDSPGETDKLIF. The CDR3 nucleotides read TGTGCTCTTGGGGAACTAGTCGGAAGGCTGGGGGATTCCCCGGGGGAGACCGATAAACTCATCTTT.

The chain uses TRDV1 and TRDJ1; TRDD3 matches at 9 bases. The CDR3 runs to 16 residues. J was trimmed by 11 bases and V by 5 bases; bases with no gene match: 18. The germline V gene encodes CDR1 TSWWSYY and CDR2 QGS. CDR3 sequence (DNA): TGTGCTCTTGGGAGCGCTCCATTACTGGGGGACGGGTTGCTCATCTTT. It yields the protein CALGSAPLLGDGLLIF.

The chain is built from TRDV1 and TRDJ1, with D possibly being TRDD2 (6 bases). Trimming shortened V by 7 bases and J by 0 bases, and 33 bases separated the two germline ends. The CDR3 has 21 amino acids. CDR1 and CDR2 (germline): TSWWSYY, QGS. The chain's CDR3 is CALALTFPRISERIYTDKLIF. The DNA of the CDR3 is TGTGCTCTTGCCTTAACCTTCCCCCGAATATCCGAGCGTATTTACACCGATAAACTCATCTTT.

The genes are TRDV1 and TRDJ1, with D hard to call. Per germline, CDR1 TSWWSYY and CDR2 QGS. The length of the CDR3 is 16 residues. V lost 2 bases to trimming and J lost 3 bases, with 16 bases between them. The DNA for the CDR3 is TGTGCTCTTGGGGAATCCCCACCACCCGTGGCCGATAAACTCATCTTT. Translation gives CALGESPPPVADKLIF.

This sequence joins TRDV1 and TRDJ1; tentatively, D is TRDD3 (5 bases). V was clipped by 1 base and J by 4 bases, with 13 bases between them. The germline gives CDR1 TSWWSYY, CDR2 QGS. This CDR3 comprises 15 residues. The CDR3 loop is CALGERLGTGDKLIF. The CDR3 DNA sequence: TGTGCTCTTGGGGAACGGTTGGGGACCGGCGATAAACTCATCTTT.

A word on this clone: A much larger clone lies a single base off, so this may be a read error. The V and J genes are TRDV1 and TRDJ1, with 7 bases lining up with TRDD3. The J segment lost 0 bases and the V segment lost 2 bases, leaving 12 bases of the junction unmatched. Germline values: CDR1 TSWWSYY, CDR2 QGS. This CDR3 region has 18 residues. CDR3 DNA: TGTGCTCTTGGGGAATCTACGGTACTGGGGCTATACACCGATAAACTCATCTTT. Translating it yields CALGESTVLGLYTDKLIF.

There are a few counts of this clone. This chain connects TRDV1 to TRDJ1, with 7 bases matching TRDD3. J was trimmed by 0 bases and V by 3 bases; bases with no gene match: 25. Germline V lookup: CDR1 TSWWSYY, CDR2 QGS. This CDR3 contains 22 residues. The CDR3: CALGDHVSPAYWGSRYTDKLIF. Written as DNA, the CDR3 is TGTGCTCTTGGGGACCATGTTTCCCCTGCGTACTGGGGATCCCGCTACACCGATAAACTCATCTTT.

The chain recombines TRDV1 with TRDJ1; TRDD3 aligns across 12 bases. The CDR3 totals 23 residues. V gave up 4 bases and J gave up 0 bases; unmatched junction bases: 24. Germline CDR1 reads TSWWSYY; CDR2 reads QGS. CDR3 nucleotides: TGTGCTCTTGGGGCGACTAGGGACTGGGGGATACCGTCAGTTTCGACGTACACCGATAAACTCATCTTT. Its protein is CALGATRDWGIPSVSTYTDKLIF.

This clone was seen a handful of times. This specimen includes other DNA sequences encoding the same CDR3. The V gene is TRDV1, the J gene TRDJ1; 8 bases align to TRDD3. V dropped 0 bases and J dropped 4; count of bases not matched to a gene: 22. The CDR3 is made up of 21 amino acids. Germline loops: CDR1 TSWWSYY, CDR2 QGS. The CDR3 region has the DNA TGTGCTCTTGGGGAACTGGCCTACAGGGATACGCGGGGGGTCGCGAACGATAAACTCATCTTT. Amino acids: CALGELAYRDTRGVANDKLIF.

This clone was recorded a few times. The J gene is TRDJ1, the V gene TRDV1, with D possibly being TRDD2 or TRDD3 (5 bases each). The CDR3 is made up of 16 amino acids. CDR1 is TSWWSYY and CDR2 is QGS in the germline V gene. V was shortened by 6 bases and J by 11 bases, with 28 bases between the two germline ends. CDR3 coding DNA: TGTGCTCTTGGTGCTCGGCCTTCTTTCCGTACCCGGGGGCTCATCTTT. This translates into CALGARPSFRTRGLIF.

About this clone itself: The same CDR3 can be traced to other DNA sequences in this sample. The genes are TRDV1 and TRDJ1, with 7 bases that match TRDD3. Germline trimming cut 6 bases from V and 0 bases from J; bases unmatched to any gene: 16. CDR1 is TSWWSYY, CDR2 QGS, per germline. The length of the CDR3 is 18 residues. The CDR3 is CALGRVCAGGSDTDKLIF. The CDR3 DNA is TGTGCTCTTGGACGAGTCTGCGCTGGGGGGTCCGACACCGATAAACTCATCTTT.

This clone was counted at least ten times. Other DNA sequences in the same sample also yield this CDR3. This chain uses TRDV1 with TRDJ1; 11 nucleotides line up with TRDD3. Trimming at V came to 3 bases and at J to 0 bases, leaving 21 bases not matched to a gene. This CDR3 contains 22 residues. Germline V CDR1 and CDR2: TSWWSYY, QGS. This CDR3 is CALGDLKPSYRWGIQNTDKLIF. For the CDR3, the DNA is TGTGCTCTTGGGGACCTAAAGCCTTCCTACCGCTGGGGGATACAGAACACCGATAAACTCATCTTT.

The V and J genes are TRDV1 and TRDJ1, with TRDD3 as a possible D gene (7 bases). Trimming left V 3 bases short and J 6 bases short, with 23 bases between. Germline V gives CDR1 TSWWSYY, CDR2 QGS. There are 17 residues in the CDR3. CDR3 sequence reads: CALGDPPTRVLGNKLIF. CDR3 coding DNA: TGTGCTCTTGGGGACCCTCCTACTAGGGTACTGGGGAATAAACTCATCTTT.

The V and J genes are TRDV1 and TRDJ1; D call uncertain. This CDR3 has 19 amino acids. The V and J ends lost 3 bases and 0 bases respectively, with 23 bases between them. Germline-derived CDR1 and CDR2 are TSWWSYY and QGS. The DNA of the CDR3 is TGTGCTCTTGGGGAGACGCCAGACCTCCGACGGAGGTACACCGATAAACTCATCTTT. Translated: CALGETPDLRRRYTDKLIF.

Note on this clone: This same CDR3 is encoded by further DNA sequences in the sample. V and J are TRDV1 and TRDJ1; no reliable D call. Between the trimmed V and J ends, which lost 2 bases and 0 bases, there was a span of 16 bases. The CDR3 covers 17 residues. Germline assignment: CDR1 TSWWSYY and CDR2 QGS. This chain's CDR3 is CALGEGRGDLYTDKLIF. The CDR3 nucleotides read TGTGCTCTTGGGGAAGGTAGGGGTGACCTGTACACCGATAAACTCATCTTT.